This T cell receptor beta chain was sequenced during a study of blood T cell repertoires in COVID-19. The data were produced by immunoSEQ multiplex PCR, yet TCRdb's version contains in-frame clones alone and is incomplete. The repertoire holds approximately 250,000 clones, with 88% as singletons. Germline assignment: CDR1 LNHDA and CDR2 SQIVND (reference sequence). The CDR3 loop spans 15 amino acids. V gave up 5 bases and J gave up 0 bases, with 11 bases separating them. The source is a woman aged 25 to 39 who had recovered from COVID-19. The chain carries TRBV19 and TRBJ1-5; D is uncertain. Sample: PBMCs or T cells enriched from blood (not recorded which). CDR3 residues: CASSVAGNSNQPQHF. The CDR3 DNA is TGTGCCAGTAGTGTGGCAGGTAATAGCAATCAGCCCCAGCATTTT.